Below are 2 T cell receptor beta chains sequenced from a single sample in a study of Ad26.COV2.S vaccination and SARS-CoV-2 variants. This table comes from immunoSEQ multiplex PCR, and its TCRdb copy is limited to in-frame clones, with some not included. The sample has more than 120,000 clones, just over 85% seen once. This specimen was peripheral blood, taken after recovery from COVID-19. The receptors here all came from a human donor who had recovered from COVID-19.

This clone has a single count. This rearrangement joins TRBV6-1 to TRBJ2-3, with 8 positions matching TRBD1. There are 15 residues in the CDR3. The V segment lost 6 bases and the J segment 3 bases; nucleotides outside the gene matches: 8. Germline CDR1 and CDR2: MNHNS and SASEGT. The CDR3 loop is CASRKTGEATDTQYF. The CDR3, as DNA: TGTGCCAGCAGGAAGACAGGGGAGGCAACAGATACGCAGTATTTT.

The CDR3: CASSLGGGMGTQYF. The CDR3 DNA reads as TGTGCCAGCAGCTTAGGGGGCGGTATGGGGACCCAGTACTTC. The chain combines TRBV7-2 with TRBJ2-5; D possibly corresponds to TRBD1 (5 bases). V lost 1 base to trimming and J lost 7 bases, with 13 bases between them. The CDR3 is 14 residues long. The germline CDR1 and CDR2 sequences are SGHTA and FQGNSA.